What follows are 24 T cell receptor beta chains derived from one specimen sequenced in a study of blood T cell repertoires in COVID-19. Assay: immunoSEQ multiplex PCR; the TCRdb copy retains only in-frame clones and omits some. The table shows some 130,000 clones, with more than 75% occurring only once. Sequencing input: peripheral blood. Receptors originate from a man between 50 and 59 years old with active COVID-19.

The chain is built from TRBV3-1 (or the pseudogene TRBV3-2) and TRBJ1-2, with a weak D call TRBD1 (5 bases). Germline V CDR1 and CDR2: LGHDT, YNNKEL (reference sequence). The V gene lost 1 base and the J gene lost 4 bases, with 10 bases spanning the gap. This CDR3 contains 14 residues. CDR3 sequence reads: CASSQARGVYGYTF. The CDR3 coding sequence is TGTGCCAGCAGCCAAGCCCGGGGGGTCTATGGCTACACCTTC.

The chain links TRBV15 to TRBJ1-1, with no clear D. This CDR3 region has 15 residues. V was cut by 0 bases and J by 1 base, with 9 bases left in between. The germline V gene has CDR1 LNHNV and CDR2 YYDKDF (reference sequence). CDR3 protein: CATSRDPPENTEAFF. The CDR3 nucleotides read TGTGCCACCAGCAGAGATCCTCCAGAGAACACTGAAGCTTTCTTT.

The rearrangement joins TRBV6-2 or TRBV6-3 to TRBJ2-2, with a tentative D call TRBD2 (5 bases). Trimming stripped 0 bases from V and 0 bases from J, with 8 bases between. Germline lookup yields CDR1 MNHEY and CDR2 SVGEGT. This CDR3 comprises 16 residues. CDR3 loop: CASSYSRTSNTGELFF. In DNA form, the CDR3 reads TGTGCCAGCAGTTACTCGAGGACTTCGAACACCGGGGAGCTGTTTTTT.

This clone was detected a few times. The V gene is TRBV4-1, the J gene TRBJ1-1; D ambiguous. The CDR3 has 12 amino acids. Germline assignment: CDR1 MGHRA and CDR2 YSYEKL. V was shortened by 3 bases and J by 5 bases, with 7 bases between the two germline ends. CDR3 DNA: TGCGCCAGCAGCCACGCTAATACTGAAGCTTTCTTT. It yields the protein CASSHANTEAFF.

V is TRBV5-4 and J is TRBJ1-1, with 12 positions matching TRBD1. Germline V CDR1 and CDR2: SGHNT, YYREEE (reference sequence). This CDR3 has 17 amino acids. The trim removed 4 bases at V and 4 bases at J, leaving 11 bases unmatched. CDR3 coding DNA: TGTGCCAGCAGCATTGGCATGGGACAGGGGGCGGGCACTGAAGCTTTCTTT. Encoded protein: CASSIGMGQGAGTEAFF.

This clone came up once. As DNA, the CDR3 is TGCAGCGTTTACCAGGGGGATGGCTACACCTTC. Translating gives CSVYQGDGYTF. The chain employs TRBV29-1 and TRBJ1-2; TRBD1 matches at 7 bases. The germline V gene encodes CDR1 SQVTM and CDR2 ANQGSEA. Losses at the gene ends were 5 bases for V and 6 bases for J; bases not matched to a gene: 3. This CDR3 region has 11 residues.

The V gene is TRBV5-1, the J gene TRBJ2-1; D is possibly TRBD2 (6 bases). This CDR3 is built from 15 residues. Germline CDR1 is SGHRS and CDR2 is YFSETQ. V was trimmed by 2 bases and J by 0 bases, leaving 9 bases between them. Here the CDR3 DNA reads TGCGCCAGCAGCTTCGGGAGCCTCTCCTACAATGAGCAGTTCTTC. Translation: CASSFGSLSYNEQFF.

V gene TRBV5-6 combines with J gene TRBJ2-3; 11 nucleotides align to TRBD2. V was clipped by 1 base and J by 3 bases; unmatched bases: 4. The length of the CDR3 is 16 residues. The V gene's germline CDR1 is SGHDT and CDR2 YYEEEE. CDR3 amino acids: CASSLSLAGGTDTQYF. The CDR3 bases are TGTGCCAGCAGCTTGTCCCTAGCGGGAGGTACAGATACGCAGTATTTT.

The chain joins TRBV9 to TRBJ2-2; possible D gene TRBD1, 6 bases. The CDR3 totals 13 residues. The ends were cut back, 4 bases at V and 4 bases at J, with 8 bases in the middle. Germline V CDR1 and CDR2: SGDLS, YYNGEE. The CDR3 is CASSKQGTGELFF. In DNA form, the CDR3 reads TGTGCCAGCAGCAAACAGGGCACCGGGGAGCTGTTTTTT. The entire variable domain, with the rest obtained from reference TRBV9 and TRBJ2-2, is as follows: DSGVTQTPKHLITATGQRVTLRCSPRSGDLSVYWYQQSLDQGLQFLIQYYNGEERAKGNILERFSAQQFPDLHSELNLSSLELGDSALYFCASSKQGTGELFFGEGSRLTVL.

This clone was observed a single time. The gene calls are TRBV7-8 and TRBJ2-2; 7 bases map to TRBD2. The V gene's germline CDR1 is SGHVS and CDR2 FQNEAQ. V trimming: 8 bases; J trimming: 4 bases; junction bases outside the gene matches: 4. The CDR3 runs 13 residues. CDR3: CASGAGVTGELFF. The CDR3 DNA is TGTGCCAGCGGGGCGGGGGTCACCGGGGAGCTGTTTTTT. The entire variable domain, with the rest obtained from reference TRBV7-8 and TRBJ2-2, is as follows: GAGVSQSPRYKVAKRGQDVALRCDPISGHVSLFWYQQALGQGPEFLTYFQNEAQLDKSGLPSDRFFAERPEGSVSTLKIQRTQQEDSAVYLCASGAGVTGELFFGEGSRLTVL.

This clone is a singleton in its sample. This chain uses TRBV4-1 with TRBJ2-3; D uncertain. Germline V gene data show CDR1 as MGHRA and CDR2 as YSYEKL. This CDR3 is built from 18 residues. Trimming took 0 bases from V and 2 from J, leaving 18 bases between them. CDR3 nucleotide sequence: TGCGCCAGCAGCCAAGAGTGGAGTAACTTTTCTCCCACAGATACGCAGTATTTT. Its protein is CASSQEWSNFSPTDTQYF.

The chain employs TRBV7-9 and TRBJ2-7, with D possibly TRBD1 on 5 matching bases. CDR1 is SEHNR, CDR2 FQNEAQ, per germline (reference sequence). V dropped 4 bases and J dropped 6 bases, with 13 bases sitting between them. This CDR3 contains 13 residues. In DNA form, the CDR3 reads TGTGCCAGCAGCTCCCTTCGACAGTCCGAGCAGTACTTC. Protein sequence: CASSSLRQSEQYF.

The chain links TRBV7-6 to TRBJ2-5; 9 positions match TRBD2. CDR1 is SGHVS, CDR2 FNYEAQ, per germline. This CDR3 comprises 16 residues. V shed 6 bases and J 4 bases; nucleotides not matched to a gene: 12. The CDR3, as DNA: TGTGCCAGCAGGCCTTTAGCGGGAGCGGATATAGAGACCCAGTACTTC. Translating gives CASRPLAGADIETQYF.

The gene calls are TRBV6-1 and TRBJ2-3; 10 nucleotides line up with TRBD1. This CDR3 has 16 residues. The junction had 8 bases not matched to a gene; V was cut back by 4 bases and J by 4 bases. From germline, CDR1 is MNHNS and CDR2 SASEGT. CDR3 coding DNA: TGTGCCAGCAGTGTTCTCGGGACAGGGGCTTCAGATACGCAGTATTTT. It specifies CASSVLGTGASDTQYF.

This chain links TRBV29-1 with TRBJ1-1; perhaps TRBD1 as D (6 bases). This CDR3 has 14 amino acids. V lost 7 bases, J lost 0 bases, and 15 bases lay in between. CDR1 SQVTM and CDR2 ANQGSEA come from the germline V gene. CDR3 residues: CSAGTGWVNTEAFF. The CDR3 nucleotides are TGCAGCGCCGGAACAGGGTGGGTGAACACTGAAGCTTTCTTT.

V gene TRBV14 combines with J gene TRBJ1-3; D is uncertain. V was shortened by 1 base and J by 6 bases, with 13 bases between the two germline ends. This CDR3 comprises 15 residues. CDR1 and CDR2 from the germline V gene are SGHDN and FVKESK. The CDR3: CASSQGSPRANTIYF. The CDR3 DNA follows: TGTGCCAGCAGCCAAGGGTCTCCAAGAGCAAACACCATATATTTT.

The chain employs TRBV11-3 and TRBJ1-1; a weak D match, TRBD1 (6 bases). The germline V gene encodes CDR1 SGHNT and CDR2 YENEEA. CDR3 length: 15 amino acids. Trimming took 0 bases from V and 4 from J, leaving 12 bases between them. CDR3 sequence reads: CASSLDQGLLTEAFF. The CDR3 coding sequence is TGTGCCAGCAGCTTAGATCAGGGGCTGCTCACTGAAGCTTTCTTT.

The rearrangement uses TRBV5-1 and TRBJ1-6; TRBD1 might be the D (6 bases). Germline loops: CDR1 SGHRS, CDR2 YFSETQ. Trimming removed 4 bases at V and 7 bases at J, with 12 bases between. This CDR3 contains 14 residues. The CDR3 coding sequence is TGCGCCAGCAGCCGTGACAGGAAAAATTCACCCCTCCACTTT. Amino acid sequence: CASSRDRKNSPLHF. The whole variable domain, remainder taken from reference TRBV5-1 and TRBJ1-6, is KAGVTQTPRYLIKTRGQQVTLSCSPISGHRSVSWYQQTPGQGLQFLFEYFSETQRNKGNFPGRFSGRQFSNSRSEMNVSTLELGDSALYLCASSRDRKNSPLHFGNGTRLTVT.

Here the CDR3 reads CASTPGDTDTQYF. The CDR3 DNA is TGCGCCAGCACCCCAGGCGACACAGATACGCAGTATTTT. The chain uses TRBV5-1 and TRBJ2-3; D is undetermined. The ends were cut back, 6 bases at V and 2 bases at J, with 10 bases in the middle. The CDR3 is 13 amino acids. Germline V CDR1 and CDR2: SGHRS, YFSETQ.

This chain links TRBV5-8 with TRBJ1-1, with 10 bases lining up with TRBD1. With 2 bases clipped from V and 6 bases from J, the junction kept 4 bases outside the gene matches. Germline V CDR1 and CDR2: SGHTS, YDEGEE. The CDR3 contains 14 residues. The CDR3 spells CASSFDRGLAEAFF. The CDR3 DNA sequence: TGTGCCAGCAGCTTTGACAGGGGGCTGGCTGAAGCTTTCTTT.

This chain connects TRBV18 to TRBJ2-7, with D maybe TRBD2 (6 bases). This CDR3 region has 14 residues. V shed 1 base and J shed 2 bases, with 9 bases lying between them. Germline V gene lookup returns CDR1 KGHSH and CDR2 LQKENI. The DNA for the CDR3 is TGTGCCAGCTCACCACGGGAGGCCCCCTACGAGCAGTACGTC. Its protein is CASSPREAPYEQYV.

The rearrangement joins TRBV11-2 to TRBJ2-1; 11 bases are a match to TRBD1. The CDR3 is 18 residues long. From germline, CDR1 is SGHAT and CDR2 FQNNGV. Unmatched junction bases numbered 13, after V lost 1 base and J lost 8 bases. The CDR3: CASSLVSSGTGGPDEQFF. In DNA, the CDR3 is TGTGCCAGCAGCTTAGTTTCCTCCGGGACAGGGGGGCCGGATGAGCAGTTCTTC.

J is TRBJ1-4 and V is TRBV7-2; TRBD1 matches 9 bases. Germline lookup yields CDR1 SGHTA and CDR2 FQGNSA. This CDR3 region has 16 residues. Trimming cost V 4 bases and J 6 bases; bases outside gene matches: 9. Here the CDR3 DNA reads TGTGCCAGCAGCTCACGCTACAGGGGGCGGGATGAAAAACTGTTTTTT. As protein: CASSSRYRGRDEKLFF.

V usage is TRBV29-1 and J usage is TRBJ2-3; D is possibly TRBD1 (8 bases). Germline V lookup: CDR1 SQVTM, CDR2 ANQGSEA. The CDR3 extends over 17 amino acids. V lost 0 bases and J lost 0, with 16 bases in between. For the CDR3, the DNA is TGCAGCGTTGAAGACGGGAGGCAGGGGGCGAGCACAGATACGCAGTATTTT. Protein: CSVEDGRQGASTDTQYF.